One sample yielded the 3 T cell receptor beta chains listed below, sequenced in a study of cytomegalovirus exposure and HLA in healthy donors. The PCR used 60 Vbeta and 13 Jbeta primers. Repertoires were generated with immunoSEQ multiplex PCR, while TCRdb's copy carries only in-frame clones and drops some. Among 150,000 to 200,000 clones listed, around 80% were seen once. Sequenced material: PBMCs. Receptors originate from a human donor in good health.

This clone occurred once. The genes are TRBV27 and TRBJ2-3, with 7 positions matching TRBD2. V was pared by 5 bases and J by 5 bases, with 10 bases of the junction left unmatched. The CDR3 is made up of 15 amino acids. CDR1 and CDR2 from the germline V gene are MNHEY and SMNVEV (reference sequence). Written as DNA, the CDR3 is TGTGCCAGCAGTCTGGGAGGGCGTTTTGGAGATACGCAGTATTTT. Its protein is CASSLGGRFGDTQYF.

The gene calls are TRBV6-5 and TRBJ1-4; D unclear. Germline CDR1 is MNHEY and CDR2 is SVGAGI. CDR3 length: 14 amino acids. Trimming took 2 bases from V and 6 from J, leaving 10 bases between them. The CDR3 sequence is CASSYVASYEKLFF. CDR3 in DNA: TGTGCCAGCAGTTACGTGGCCTCGTATGAAAAACTGTTTTTT.

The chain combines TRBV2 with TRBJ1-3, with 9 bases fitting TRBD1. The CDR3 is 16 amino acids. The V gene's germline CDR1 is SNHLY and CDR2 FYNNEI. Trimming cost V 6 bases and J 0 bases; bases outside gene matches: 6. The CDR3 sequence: CASSAGTGNSGNTIYF. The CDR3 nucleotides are TGTGCCAGCAGCGCGGGGACAGGGAACTCTGGAAACACCATATATTTT.